This T cell receptor beta chain was profiled in a study of cytomegalovirus exposure and HLA in healthy donors. Study-wide points: For presence/absence analyses, sequencing depth was assumed to be roughly uniform across donors. For most TCR sequences rarity was the rule, although some public TCRs occurred in many donors. One cluster of highly shared sequence variants probably arose as a sequencing artifact.

The CDR3 runs 15 residues. V dropped 5 bases and J dropped 2 bases, with 13 bases sitting between them. Germline V gene data show CDR1 as MNHNS and CDR2 as SASEGT. As concerns this clone: Antigen unknown.

It was with 60 Vbeta and 13 Jbeta primers that the PCR ran. The data were produced by immunoSEQ multiplex PCR, yet TCRdb's version contains in-frame clones alone and is incomplete. This sample has about 160,000 clones, with less than 85% found just once. The clonotype was recovered from a man aged 50 to 59 in good health and CMV-seropositive. The gene calls are TRBV6-1 and TRBJ1-3; D is uncertain. Material: PBMCs. The CDR3 bases are TGTGCCAGCAGTAGAGACGTTACTACTGGAAACACCATATATTTT. Translated: CASSRDVTTGNTIYF.